The 25 T cell receptor beta chains in this list originate from one sample, sequenced in a study of blood T cells in healthy people across ages (dated by TCRdb to between 2015 and 2017). Library construction relied on 5' RACE. Sequencing relied on an Illumina HiSeq 2500. A second PCR of roughly 7 to 12 cycles was run with a J-beta primer mix and a sample-barcoded 5' primer. TCRdb reanalyzed the raw reads on its own, using fastp at Q25 for trimming and MiXCR for clone calling, and kept in-frame beta chains. Each entry is one CDR3 protein sequence, shown with its most common DNA and genes. Across this sample there are roughly 570,000 distinct CDR3 sequences, with approximately 25% seen only once. The ten most abundant clones make up 15% to 20% of the sample. The sample comprised blood. Source of these receptors: a woman aged 70-85 years in good health.

The CDR3: CSVGGALSYEQYF. Written as DNA, the CDR3 is TGCAGCGTTGGAGGGGCCCTCTCCTACGAGCAGTACTTC. The chain combines TRBV29-1 with TRBJ2-7; D may match TRBD1 or TRBD2 (5 bases each). The germline V and J ends were trimmed by 4 bases and 0 bases, with 10 bases remaining between them. The germline V gene has CDR1 SQVTM and CDR2 ANQGSEA. The CDR3 has 13 residues.

The V and J genes are TRBV20-1 and TRBJ2-7, with 10 bases matching TRBD1. Unmatched junction bases numbered 4, after V lost 4 bases and J lost 4 bases. The V gene's germline CDR1 is DFQATT and CDR2 SNEGSKA (reference sequence). This CDR3 contains 13 residues. The CDR3, as DNA: TGCAGTGCTAACCGGGACAGGGGATACGAGCAGTACTTC. As protein: CSANRDRGYEQYF.

This clonotype was counted only a few times. V usage is TRBV4-3 and J usage is TRBJ2-6, with 8 bases lining up with TRBD1. The CDR3 is made up of 19 amino acids. Per the germline V gene, CDR1 is LGHNA and CDR2 is YSLEER. Losses at the gene ends were 3 bases for V and 2 bases for J; bases not matched to a gene: 12. The DNA for the CDR3 is TGCGCCAGCAGCCAGTATCAACCAGGGGGCTCGGCTGGGGCCAACGTCCTGACTTTC. It is translated as CASSQYQPGGSAGANVLTF.

This clonotype was detected only once. V gene TRBV4-3 combines with J gene TRBJ1-2, with D perhaps TRBD1 (5 bases). The CDR3 loop spans 17 amino acids. Germline V lookup: CDR1 LGHNA, CDR2 YSLEER. V shed 0 bases and J shed 8 bases, with 22 bases lying between them. CDR3 DNA: TGCGCCAGCAGCCAAGATTACAGTCGGGACGACTTCAGAGGCTACACCTTC. Protein product: CASSQDYSRDDFRGYTF.

This sequence joins TRBV25-1 and TRBJ2-5; 9 bases are shared with TRBD2. The CDR3 consists of 17 residues. Per the germline V gene, CDR1 is MGHDK and CDR2 is SYGVNS. The V and J ends lost 2 bases and 4 bases, in that order; junction bases with no gene match: 11. The DNA of the CDR3 is TGTGCCAGCAGTGAAGGAGGGAGTAGCGGGGGATTAGAGACCCAGTACTTC. This encodes CASSEGGSSGGLETQYF.

The gene calls are TRBV2 and TRBJ2-3; D gene ambiguous. V lost 5 bases and J lost 9, with 21 bases in between. The germline V gene encodes CDR1 SNHLY and CDR2 FYNNEI. There are 15 residues in the CDR3. The CDR3, as DNA: TGTGCCAGCAGTACTCAGACCTCCAGGTTAGACACGCAGTATTTT. Residues: CASSTQTSRLDTQYF.

This clonotype has only a few counts. The gene calls are TRBV29-1 and TRBJ2-1; TRBD2 matches 8 bases. V lost 6 bases, J lost 2 bases, and 6 bases stayed unmatched. CDR1 is SQVTM, CDR2 ANQGSEA, per germline. The CDR3 runs 14 residues. In DNA, the CDR3 is TGCAGCGTAGAGCGGGGGACTGCCTACAATGAGCAGTTCTTC. Translating gives CSVERGTAYNEQFF.

This clonotype was observed once. The CDR3, as DNA: TGCGCCAGCGGGGATCTAGCGCGTTCAATCAATGAGCAGTTCTTC. Encoded protein: CASGDLARSINEQFF. This chain connects TRBV5-1 to TRBJ2-5, with D perhaps matching TRBD2 (6 bases). The J call is in doubt because the DNA end fits TRBJ2-1 better. The CDR3 extends over 15 amino acids. Germline V CDR1 and CDR2: SGHRS, YFSETQ.

The chain recombines TRBV28 with TRBJ1-1; D uncertain. The CDR3 loop spans 17 amino acids. Per germline, CDR1 MDHEN and CDR2 SYDVKM. Trimming took off 2 bases at V and 0 bases at J, with 16 bases between the two ends. The CDR3 DNA reads TGTGCCAGCAGTTTACAGGAAGTAGTACTCATGAACACTGAAGCTTTCTTT. Protein product: CASSLQEVVLMNTEAFF.

This sequence joins TRBV12-3 or TRBV12-4 and TRBJ2-7; maybe TRBD2 (6 bases). The CDR3 length is 13 residues. V lost 8 bases and J 2 bases, leaving 13 bases between the germline ends. The CDR3 sequence is CASRDWEAYEQYF. In nucleotides, the CDR3 is TGTGCCAGCCGGGACTGGGAGGCCTACGAGCAGTACTTC.

This clonotype was observed a few times. The V call is TRBV28, the J call TRBJ2-5; TRBD1 aligns across 7 bases. The trim removed 7 bases at V and 5 bases at J, leaving 4 bases unmatched. CDR3 size: 12 residues. Germline CDR1 MDHEN, CDR2 SYDVKM. CDR3 loop: CASTGRGETQYF. CDR3 sequence (DNA): TGTGCCAGCACCGGCAGGGGGGAGACCCAGTACTTC. The whole variable domain, filled in from reference TRBV28 and TRBJ2-5, reads DVKVTQSSRYLVKRTGEKVFLECVQDMDHENMFWYRQDPGLGLRLIYFSYDVKMKEKGDIPEGYSVSREKKERFSLILESASTNQTSMYLCASTGRGETQYFGPGTRLLVL.

The chain carries TRBV6-2 or TRBV6-3 and TRBJ2-5; 8 bases map to TRBD1. In germline, CDR1 is MNHEY, CDR2 SVGEGT. Unmatched junction bases numbered 15, after V lost 5 bases and J lost 4 bases. CDR3 length: 17 residues. The CDR3: CASSLRRGGQGRETQYF. CDR3 DNA sequence: TGTGCCAGCAGTCTGCGCAGAGGTGGACAGGGAAGAGAGACCCAGTACTTC.

The chain employs TRBV12-3 or TRBV12-4 and TRBJ2-6; D unclear. The CDR3 is 15 residues long. The V and J ends lost 1 base and 4 bases respectively, with 8 bases between them. As DNA, the CDR3 is TGTGCCAGCAGTTTAGAAGGGCGGGGGGCCAACGTCCTGACTTTC. Its translation: CASSLEGRGANVLTF.

J is TRBJ2-7 and V is TRBV27; tentatively, D is TRBD2 (6 bases). The V end was cut by 3 bases, the J end by 6 bases, with 15 bases between. The CDR3 is 14 residues long. Germline CDR1 reads MNHEY; CDR2 reads SMNVEV (reference sequence). This CDR3 reads CASSFLGGGVEQYF. The CDR3 DNA reads as TGTGCCAGCAGTTTCTTGGGGGGTGGGGTCGAGCAGTACTTC.

The chain recombines TRBV2 with TRBJ2-7; D is undetermined. The CDR3 length is 12 residues. Germline V gene sequence: CDR1 SNHLY, CDR2 FYNNEI. With 5 bases removed from V and 6 bases from J, the gap between germline ends came to 11 bases. DNA of the CDR3: TGTGCCAGCAGTTATACAGCCGTCGAGCAGTACTTC. This codes for CASSYTAVEQYF.

This clonotype was found a few times. J is TRBJ2-2 and V is TRBV7-9; a weak D match, TRBD1 (5 bases). The germline CDR1 and CDR2 sequences are SEHNR and FQNEAQ (reference sequence). This CDR3 contains 15 residues. The V end lost 5 bases, the J end lost 7 bases, and 17 bases lay between the germline ends. The CDR3 protein is CASSNPTGLSGELFF. The CDR3 DNA reads as TGTGCCAGCAGCAACCCAACAGGTCTGAGCGGGGAGCTGTTTTTT.

The V and J genes are TRBV4-3 and TRBJ1-1; TRBD1 is a possible D gene (5 bases). The CDR3 covers 16 residues. The germline V and J ends were trimmed by 1 base and 1 base, with 13 bases remaining between them. Germline CDR1 LGHNA, CDR2 YSLEER. The CDR3 reads CASSQARGGWNTEAFF. The DNA of the CDR3 is TGCGCCAGCAGCCAAGCACGGGGGGGATGGAACACTGAAGCTTTCTTT.

V is TRBV5-1 and J is TRBJ1-4; weak D call: TRBD1 (6 bases). The CDR3 is 14 residues long. CDR1 and CDR2 from the germline V gene are SGHRS and YFSETQ. With 4 bases removed from V and 5 bases from J, the gap between germline ends came to 12 bases. CDR3 loop: CASSPDSFNEKLFF. CDR3 nucleotide sequence: TGCGCCAGCAGCCCGGACAGTTTCAATGAAAAACTGTTTTTT.

The chain has TRBV5-1 and TRBJ2-3, with TRBD2 matching over 12 bases. The CDR3 spans 15 residues. CDR1 SGHRS and CDR2 YFSETQ come from the germline V gene. The junction had 3 bases not matched to a gene; V was cut back by 4 bases and J by 3 bases. CDR3 sequence: CASSPSGGATDTQYF. The CDR3, as DNA: TGCGCCAGCAGCCCTAGCGGGGGGGCGACAGATACGCAGTATTTT. Full variable domain (remainder filled in from reference TRBV5-1 and TRBJ2-3): KAGVTQTPRYLIKTRGQQVTLSCSPISGHRSVSWYQQTPGQGLQFLFEYFSETQRNKGNFPGRFSGRQFSNSRSEMNVSTLELGDSALYLCASSPSGGATDTQYFGPGTRLTVL.

Note on this clonotype: Since no conserved phenylalanine or tryptophan closes the CDR3, a read error is the likely cause. The chain employs TRBV29-1 and TRBJ2-7, with 8 bases fitting TRBD2. This CDR3 is 12 amino acids long. CDR1 and CDR2 (germline): SQVTM, ANQGSEA. Trimming cost V 7 bases and J 5 bases; bases outside gene matches: 7. This chain's CDR3 is CSGRTSYNEQYL. CDR3 DNA sequence: TGCAGCGGCCGGACTAGCTATAACGAGCAGTACCTC.

Points on this clonotype: A much larger clone sits a single nucleotide away, making a read error possible. The rearrangement links TRBV2 to TRBJ2-5, with D possibly matching TRBD2 (7 bases). CDR1 SNHLY and CDR2 FYNNEI come from the germline V gene. This CDR3 is 13 amino acids long. In DNA form, the CDR3 reads TGTGCCAGCAGTGAACAAGGGGGGGAGACCCGGTACTTC. Protein: CASSEQGGETRYF.

Only a few counts were recorded for this clonotype. Its ends do not fully match the called genes, so a read error is possible. The V and J genes are TRBV20-1 and TRBJ2-3, with 9 bases fitting TRBD2. Germline V gives CDR1 DFQATT, CDR2 SNEGSKA (reference sequence). CDR3 length equals 14 residues. The CDR3 sequence is CSASGGGGGDAQYF. The CDR3 DNA reads TGCAGTGCTAGCGGGGGCGGGGGGGGAGATGCGCAGTATTTT.

The J gene is TRBJ2-2, the V gene TRBV5-4; TRBD1 or TRBD2 may be the D gene (6 bases each). Deletions cut 2 bases from V and 7 bases from J, with 21 bases between. The CDR3 is 17 amino acids. The germline CDR1 and CDR2 sequences are SGHNT and YYREEE (reference sequence). The CDR3 DNA follows: TGTGCCAGCAGCTTTCCCCCCGGTGGGGGGCAGGTCGGGGAGCTGTTTTTT. It encodes CASSFPPGGGQVGELFF.

This chain connects TRBV5-1 to TRBJ2-7, with 9 bases lining up with TRBD1. The CDR3 is 15 residues long. The trim removed 0 bases at V and 7 bases at J, leaving 8 bases unmatched. Per the germline V gene, CDR1 is SGHRS and CDR2 is YFSETQ. CDR3 DNA: TGCGCCAGCAGCTTGGGAGGAGGAGGGACAGGGGAGCAGTACTTC. It encodes CASSLGGGGTGEQYF. Combining the CDR3 with reference TRBV5-1 and TRBJ2-7 gives the whole variable domain KAGVTQTPRYLIKTRGQQVTLSCSPISGHRSVSWYQQTPGQGLQFLFEYFSETQRNKGNFPGRFSGRQFSNSRSEMNVSTLELGDSALYLCASSLGGGGTGEQYFGPGTRLTVT.

The gene calls are TRBV7-2 and TRBJ2-1, with a possible D match to TRBD2 (6 bases). The CDR3 sequence is 14 residues long. Germline V gene lookup returns CDR1 SGHTA and CDR2 FQGNSA. V lost 6 bases, J lost 5 bases, and 14 bases lay in between. The DNA of the CDR3 is TGTGCCAGCAGGAAAGGCGGGGAGCACAATGAGCAGTTCTTC. This translates into CASRKGGEHNEQFF.